Listed below are T cell receptor beta chains from one sample, sequenced in a study of long-term antiretroviral therapy in people with HIV. The assay was immunoSEQ multiplex PCR, and TCRdb's table has in-frame clones only and misses some. The table lists more than 15,000 clones, around 90% of them singletons. The source material was unsorted PBMCs, sampled 0.3 years after starting antiretroviral therapy. Source of these receptors: a man in his sixties with HIV. Both conserved end residues are part of each CDR3. A D gene is named only where the DNA matches it firmly. Some rows mark clone size as missing; the rest say once, few, many or name a class of expanded clone.

D: NA
V: TRBV7-9
J: TRBJ2-7
size: NA
length: 14
CDR3: CATSPRRSDYEQYF
DNA: TGTGCCACCTCTCCACGCAGGTCCGACTACGAGCAGTACTTC

D: NA
V: TRBV4-3
J: TRBJ1-2
size: NA
length: 13
CDR3: CASSRPGHYGYTF
DNA: TGCGCCAGCAGCCGACCAGGGCACTATGGCTACACCTTC

D: NA
V: TRBV6-5
J: TRBJ2-2
size: NA
length: 16
CDR3: CASSYSSIEYTGELFF
DNA: TGTGCCAGCAGTTACTCGAGTATCGAGTACACCGGGGAGCTGTTTTTT

D: NA
V: TRBV13
J: TRBJ1-1
size: NA
length: 15
CDR3: CASSHSEGYSTEAFF
DNA: TGTGCCAGCAGCCACTCCGAGGGCTACAGTACTGAAGCTTTCTTT

D: NA
V: TRBV9
J: TRBJ2-7
size: NA
length: 12
CDR3: CASSPRGGEQYF
DNA: TGTGCCAGCAGCCCCAGGGGGGGGGAGCAGTACTTC

D: TRBD1
V: TRBV19
J: TRBJ1-5
size: NA
length: 13
CDR3: CASSVDRDQPQHF
DNA: TGTGCCAGTAGCGTCGACAGGGATCAGCCCCAGCATTTT

D: TRBD1
V: TRBV7-9
J: TRBJ2-5
size: NA
length: 13
CDR3: CASSVGQGVTQYF
DNA: TGTGCCAGCAGTGTGGGACAGGGAGTGACCCAGTACTTC

D: NA
V: TRBV29-1
J: TRBJ2-2
size: NA
length: 15
CDR3: CSAILTFTGPGELFF
DNA: TGCAGCGCCATTTTGACCTTTACAGGGCCCGGGGAGCTGTTTTTT

D: NA
V: TRBV5-8
J: TRBJ1-5
size: NA
length: 15
CDR3: CASRRYGESNQPQHF
DNA: TGTGCCAGCAGGCGATACGGGGAAAGCAATCAGCCCCAGCATTTT

D: NA
V: TRBV18
J: TRBJ2-7
size: NA
length: 13
CDR3: CASSPLTDLIQYF
DNA: TGTGCCAGCTCACCACTGACAGACCTAATACAGTACTTC

D: NA
V: TRBV6-5
J: TRBJ2-5
size: NA
length: 13
CDR3: CASSRDRQETQYF
DNA: TGTGCCAGCAGCAGAGACAGACAAGAGACCCAGTACTTC

D: NA
V: TRBV5-6
J: TRBJ1-5
size: NA
length: 12
CDR3: CASSLANQPQHF
DNA: TGTGCCAGCAGCTTGGCCAATCAGCCCCAGCATTTT

D: TRBD1
V: TRBV6-1
J: TRBJ2-7
size: NA
length: 14
CDR3: CASSVDRVVYEQYF
DNA: TGTGCCAGCAGTGTAGACAGGGTAGTGTACGAGCAGTACTTC

D: NA
V: TRBV29-1
J: TRBJ2-3
size: NA
length: 14
CDR3: CSHGGPSGTDTQYF
DNA: TGCAGCCACGGAGGGCCTTCCGGCACAGATACGCAGTATTTT

D: TRBD1
V: TRBV18
J: TRBJ2-5
size: once
length: 16
CDR3: CASSPRGTGGGETQYF
DNA: TGTGCCAGCTCACCACGGGGGACAGGGGGTGGAGAGACCCAGTACTTC

D: NA
V: TRBV10-3
J: TRBJ2-3
size: NA
length: 15
CDR3: CATQGPTTATDTQYF
DNA: TGTGCCACCCAGGGGCCTACGACGGCCACAGATACGCAGTATTTT

D: NA
V: TRBV6-6
J: TRBJ2-7
size: NA
length: 14
CDR3: CASSYNRAIYEQYF
DNA: TGTGCCAGCAGTTATAACAGGGCGATATACGAGCAGTACTTC

D: TRBD2
V: TRBV19
J: TRBJ2-1
size: NA
length: 16
CDR3: CASSTQRGSSYNEQFF
DNA: TGTGCCAGTAGTACTCAGCGGGGGAGCTCCTACAATGAGCAGTTCTTC

D: NA
V: TRBV6-5
J: TRBJ2-1
size: NA
length: 13
CDR3: CAIQARGDNEQFF
DNA: TGTGCCATCCAAGCACGAGGGGACAATGAGCAGTTCTTC

D: NA
V: TRBV5-4
J: TRBJ2-7
size: NA
length: 13
CDR3: CASSLQGNYEQYF
DNA: TGTGCCAGCAGCTTACAAGGAAACTACGAGCAGTACTTC

D: NA
V: TRBV28
J: TRBJ2-7
size: NA
length: 14
CDR3: CASSSPGVSYEQYF
DNA: TGTGCCAGCAGTTCTCCGGGGGTATCCTACGAGCAGTACTTC

D: NA
V: TRBV6-6
J: TRBJ1-1
size: NA
length: 14
CDR3: CASSQYFGGAEAFF
DNA: TGTGCCAGCAGTCAATACTTCGGGGGGGCTGAAGCTTTCTTT

D: NA
V: TRBV20-1
J: TRBJ1-6
size: few
length: 11
CDR3: CSASWGSVRHF
DNA: TGCAGTGCTAGCTGGGGGTCGGTACGCCACTTT

D: NA
V: TRBV28
J: TRBJ2-5
size: once
length: 14
CDR3: CASSLVQDQETQYF
DNA: TGTGCCAGCAGTTTAGTTCAGGACCAAGAGACCCAGTACTTC

D: NA
V: TRBV11-3
J: TRBJ2-7
size: NA
length: 13
CDR3: CASSTGPHYEQYF
DNA: TGTGCCAGCAGCACGGGACCCCACTACGAGCAGTACTTC

D: TRBD2
V: TRBV30
J: TRBJ2-3
size: NA
length: 15
CDR3: CAWSLAGVRTDTQYF
DNA: TGTGCCTGGAGTTTGGCGGGAGTTCGAACAGATACGCAGTATTTT

D: NA
V: TRBV7-9
J: TRBJ2-5
size: NA
length: 16
CDR3: CASSSPGGPWERTQYF
DNA: TGTGCCAGCAGTTCCCCAGGTGGGCCTTGGGAAAGAACCCAGTACTTC

D: NA
V: TRBV6-5
J: TRBJ2-5
size: NA
length: 14
CDR3: CASSYLSQPGTQYF
DNA: TGTGCCAGCAGTTACTTATCTCAACCGGGGACCCAGTACTTC

D: NA
V: TRBV5-1
J: TRBJ2-3
size: NA
length: 14
CDR3: CASSPGQYTDTQYF
DNA: TGCGCCAGCAGCCCCGGACAGTACACAGATACGCAGTATTTT

D: TRBD2
V: TRBV19
J: TRBJ2-5
size: NA
length: 16
CDR3: CASSKTTAGLKETQYF
DNA: TGTGCCAGTAGTAAGACTACAGCGGGACTAAAAGAGACCCAGTACTTC

D: TRBD2
V: TRBV6-5
J: TRBJ2-7
size: NA
length: 15
CDR3: CASSTGPGLAVRRYF
DNA: TGTGCCAGCAGCACCGGGCCGGGACTAGCGGTCCGGCGGTACTTC

D: NA
V: TRBV10-1
J: TRBJ2-7
size: NA
length: 13
CDR3: CASSESKHLSLYF
DNA: TGCGCCAGCAGTGAGTCGAAACACCTCAGCTTGTACTTC

D: NA
V: TRBV7-3
J: TRBJ2-7
size: once
length: 14
CDR3: CASSPQGPRGEQYF
DNA: TGTGCCAGCAGCCCCCAGGGTCCCCGGGGCGAGCAGTACTTC

D: NA
V: TRBV4-3
J: TRBJ1-2
size: NA
length: 14
CDR3: CASSQGSQLYGYTF
DNA: TGCGCCAGCAGCCAAGGAAGTCAGCTCTATGGCTACACCTTC

D: NA
V: TRBV11-1
J: TRBJ2-5
size: NA
length: 13
CDR3: CASSFPGGETQYF
DNA: TGTGCCAGCAGCTTCCCTGGAGGGGAGACCCAGTACTTC

D: TRBD2
V: TRBV27
J: TRBJ2-3
size: NA
length: 15
CDR3: CASSLLLAGDGTQYF
DNA: TGTGCCAGCAGTTTATTACTAGCGGGGGATGGGACGCAGTATTTT